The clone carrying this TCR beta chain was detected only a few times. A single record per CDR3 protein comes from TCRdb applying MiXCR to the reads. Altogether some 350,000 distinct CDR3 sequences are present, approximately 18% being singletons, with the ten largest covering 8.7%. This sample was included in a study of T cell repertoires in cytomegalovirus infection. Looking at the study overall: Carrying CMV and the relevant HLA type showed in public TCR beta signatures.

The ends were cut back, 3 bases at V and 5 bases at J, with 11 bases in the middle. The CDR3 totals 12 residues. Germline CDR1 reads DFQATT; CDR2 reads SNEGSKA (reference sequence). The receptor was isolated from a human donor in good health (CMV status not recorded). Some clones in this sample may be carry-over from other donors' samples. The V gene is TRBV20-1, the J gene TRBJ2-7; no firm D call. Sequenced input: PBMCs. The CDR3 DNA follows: TGCAGTGCTAGCGGCCAGATCCACGAGCAGTACTTC. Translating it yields CSASGQIHEQYF.